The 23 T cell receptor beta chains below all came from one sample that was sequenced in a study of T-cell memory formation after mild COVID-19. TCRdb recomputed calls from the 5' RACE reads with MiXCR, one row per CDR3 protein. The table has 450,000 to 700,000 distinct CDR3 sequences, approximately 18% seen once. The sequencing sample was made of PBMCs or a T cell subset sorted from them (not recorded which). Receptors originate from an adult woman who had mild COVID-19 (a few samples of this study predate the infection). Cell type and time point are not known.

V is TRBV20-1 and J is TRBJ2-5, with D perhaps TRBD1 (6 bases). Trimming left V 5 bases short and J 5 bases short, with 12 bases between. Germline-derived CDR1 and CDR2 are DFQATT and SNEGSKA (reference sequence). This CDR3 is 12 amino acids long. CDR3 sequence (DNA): TGCAGTGCTCGACAGGATTGGGAGACCCAGTACTTC. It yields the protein CSARQDWETQYF.

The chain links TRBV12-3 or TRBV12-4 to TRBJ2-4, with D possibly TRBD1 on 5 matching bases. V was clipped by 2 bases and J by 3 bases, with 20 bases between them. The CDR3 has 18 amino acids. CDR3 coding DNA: TGTGCCAGCAGTTTATCGGCAGGGCGAGATTTGGTCAAAAACATTCAGTACTTC. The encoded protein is CASSLSAGRDLVKNIQYF.

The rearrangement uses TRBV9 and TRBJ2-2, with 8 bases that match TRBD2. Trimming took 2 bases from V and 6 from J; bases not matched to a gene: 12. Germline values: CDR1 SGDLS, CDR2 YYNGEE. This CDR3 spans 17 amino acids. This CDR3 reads CASSVSSLAAPSGELFF. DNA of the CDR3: TGTGCCAGCAGCGTTTCATCACTAGCGGCTCCCTCCGGGGAGCTGTTTTTT.

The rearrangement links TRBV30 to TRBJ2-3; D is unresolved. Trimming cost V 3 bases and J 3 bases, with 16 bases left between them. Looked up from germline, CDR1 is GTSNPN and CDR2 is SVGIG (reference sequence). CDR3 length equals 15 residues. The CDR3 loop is CAWSPGGSLTDTQYF. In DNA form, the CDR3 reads TGTGCCTGGAGCCCCGGCGGCAGTCTGACAGATACGCAGTATTTT.

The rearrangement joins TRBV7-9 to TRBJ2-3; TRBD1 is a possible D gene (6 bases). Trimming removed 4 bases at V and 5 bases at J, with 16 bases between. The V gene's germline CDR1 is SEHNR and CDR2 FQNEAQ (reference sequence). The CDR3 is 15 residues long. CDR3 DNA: TGTGCCAGCAGCTCCCGGGACATGGGATTAGATACGCAGTATTTT. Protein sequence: CASSSRDMGLDTQYF.

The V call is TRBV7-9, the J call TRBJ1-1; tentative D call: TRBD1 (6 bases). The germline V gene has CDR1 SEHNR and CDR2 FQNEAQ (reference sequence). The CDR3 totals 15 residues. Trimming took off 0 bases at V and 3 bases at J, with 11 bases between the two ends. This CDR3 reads CASSLATGAHTEAFF. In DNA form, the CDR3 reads TGTGCCAGCAGCTTAGCAACGGGGGCCCACACTGAAGCTTTCTTT.

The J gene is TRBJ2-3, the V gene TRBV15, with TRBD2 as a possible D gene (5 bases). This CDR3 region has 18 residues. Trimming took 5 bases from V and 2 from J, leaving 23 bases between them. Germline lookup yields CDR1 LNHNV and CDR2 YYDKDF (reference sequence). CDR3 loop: CATSPPGAWEAATDTQYF. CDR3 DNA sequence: TGTGCCACCAGCCCCCCCGGCGCCTGGGAAGCGGCCACAGATACGCAGTATTTT.

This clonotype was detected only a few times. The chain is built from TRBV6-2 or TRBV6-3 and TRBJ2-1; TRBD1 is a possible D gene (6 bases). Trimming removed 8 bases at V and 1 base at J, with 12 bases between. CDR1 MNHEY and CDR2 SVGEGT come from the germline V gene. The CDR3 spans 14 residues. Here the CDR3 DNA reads TGTGCCAGCTTGGGGGCAATTTCCTACAATGAGCAGTTCTTC. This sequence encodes CASLGAISYNEQFF.

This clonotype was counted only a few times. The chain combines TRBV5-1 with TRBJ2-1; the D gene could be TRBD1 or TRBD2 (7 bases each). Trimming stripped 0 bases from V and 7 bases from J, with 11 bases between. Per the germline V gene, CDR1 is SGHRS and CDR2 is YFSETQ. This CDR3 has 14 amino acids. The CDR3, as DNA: TGCGCCAGCAGCTTGGGGGAGGGGGCTAATGAGCAGTTCTTC. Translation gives CASSLGEGANEQFF.

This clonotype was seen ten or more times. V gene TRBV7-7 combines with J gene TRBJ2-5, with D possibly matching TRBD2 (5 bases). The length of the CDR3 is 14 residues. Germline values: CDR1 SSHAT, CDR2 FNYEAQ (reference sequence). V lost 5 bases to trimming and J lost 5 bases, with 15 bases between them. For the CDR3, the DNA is TGTGCCAGCAGCCCCCAGTTCTCGGGGGAGACCCAGTACTTC. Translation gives CASSPQFSGETQYF. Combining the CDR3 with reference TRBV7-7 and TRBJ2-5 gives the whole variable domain GAGVSQSPRYKVTKRGQDVTLRCDPISSHATLYWYQQALGQGPEFLTYFNYEAQPDKSGLPSDRFSAERPEGSISTLTIQRTEQRDSAMYRCASSPQFSGETQYFGPGTRLLVL.

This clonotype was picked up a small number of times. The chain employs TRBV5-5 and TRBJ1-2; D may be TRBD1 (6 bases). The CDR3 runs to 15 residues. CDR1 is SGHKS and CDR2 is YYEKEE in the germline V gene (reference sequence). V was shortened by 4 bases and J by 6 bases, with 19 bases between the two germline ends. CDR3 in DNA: TGTGCCAGCAGCAACGCTCGGGGGGCGAGAGATGGCTACACCTTC. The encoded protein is CASSNARGARDGYTF. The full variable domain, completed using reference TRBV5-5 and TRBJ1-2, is DAGVTQSPTHLIKTRGQQVTLRCSPISGHKSVSWYQQVLGQGPQFIFQYYEKEERGRGNFPDRFSARQFPNYSSELNVNALLLGDSALYLCASSNARGARDGYTFGSGTRLTVV.

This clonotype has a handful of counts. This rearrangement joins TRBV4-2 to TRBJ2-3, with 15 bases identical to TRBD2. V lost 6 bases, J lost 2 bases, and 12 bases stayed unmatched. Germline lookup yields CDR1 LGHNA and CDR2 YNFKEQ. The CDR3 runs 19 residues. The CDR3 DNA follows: TGTGCCAGCAGACCCCAGGGACTAGCGGGGGGCTTCCCCACAGATACGCAGTATTTT. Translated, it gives CASRPQGLAGGFPTDTQYF.

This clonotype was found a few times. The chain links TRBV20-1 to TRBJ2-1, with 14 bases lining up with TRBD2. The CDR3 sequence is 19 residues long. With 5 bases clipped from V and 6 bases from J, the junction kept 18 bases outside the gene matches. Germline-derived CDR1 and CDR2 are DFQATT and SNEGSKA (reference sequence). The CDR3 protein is CSAFPNPPKTSGRVNEQFF. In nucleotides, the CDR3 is TGCAGTGCTTTTCCTAATCCACCCAAGACTAGCGGGAGGGTCAATGAGCAGTTCTTC.

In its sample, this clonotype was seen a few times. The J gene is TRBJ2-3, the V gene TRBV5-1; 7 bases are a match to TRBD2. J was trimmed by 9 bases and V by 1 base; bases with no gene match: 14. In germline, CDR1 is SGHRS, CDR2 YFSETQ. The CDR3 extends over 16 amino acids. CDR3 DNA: TGCGCCAGCAGCTTGTATGGCGGGACTACCGTTGACACGCAGTATTTT. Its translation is CASSLYGGTTVDTQYF. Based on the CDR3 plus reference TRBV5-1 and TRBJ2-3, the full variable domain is KAGVTQTPRYLIKTRGQQVTLSCSPISGHRSVSWYQQTPGQGLQFLFEYFSETQRNKGNFPGRFSGRQFSNSRSEMNVSTLELGDSALYLCASSLYGGTTVDTQYFGPGTRLTVL.

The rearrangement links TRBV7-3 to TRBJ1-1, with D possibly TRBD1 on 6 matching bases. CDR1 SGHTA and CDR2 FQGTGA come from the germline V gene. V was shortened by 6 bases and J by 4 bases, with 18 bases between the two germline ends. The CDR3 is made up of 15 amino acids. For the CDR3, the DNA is TGTGCCAGCAGTTTTTTTGGGGGGCAGGGCACTGAAGCTTTCTTT. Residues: CASSFFGGQGTEAFF. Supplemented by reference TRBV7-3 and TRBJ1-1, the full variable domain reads GAGVSQTPSNKVTEKGKYVELRCDPISGHTALYWYRQSLGQGPEFLIYFQGTGAADDSGLPNDRFFAVRPEGSVSTLKIQRTERGDSAVYLCASSFFGGQGTEAFFGQGTRLTVV.

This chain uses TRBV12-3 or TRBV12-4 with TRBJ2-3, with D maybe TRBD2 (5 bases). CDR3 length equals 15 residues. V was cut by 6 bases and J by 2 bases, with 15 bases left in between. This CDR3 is CASSRRDGVTDTQYF. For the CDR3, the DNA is TGTGCCAGCAGCAGACGAGACGGGGTCACAGATACGCAGTATTTT.

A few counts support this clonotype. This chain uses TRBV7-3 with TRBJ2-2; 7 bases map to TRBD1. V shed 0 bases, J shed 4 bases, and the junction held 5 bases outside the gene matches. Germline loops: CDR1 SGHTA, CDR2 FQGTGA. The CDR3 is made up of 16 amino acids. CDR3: CASSLTTGKGTGELFF. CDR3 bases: TGTGCCAGCAGCTTAACGACAGGGAAGGGCACCGGGGAGCTGTTTTTT.

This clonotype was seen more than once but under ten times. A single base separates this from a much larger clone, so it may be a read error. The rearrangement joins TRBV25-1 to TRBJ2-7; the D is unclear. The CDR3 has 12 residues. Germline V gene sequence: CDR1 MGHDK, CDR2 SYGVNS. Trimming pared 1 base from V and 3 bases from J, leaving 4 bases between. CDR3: CASSESGYEQYF. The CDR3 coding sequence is TGTGCCAGCAGTGAATCGGGCTACGAGCAGTACTTC.

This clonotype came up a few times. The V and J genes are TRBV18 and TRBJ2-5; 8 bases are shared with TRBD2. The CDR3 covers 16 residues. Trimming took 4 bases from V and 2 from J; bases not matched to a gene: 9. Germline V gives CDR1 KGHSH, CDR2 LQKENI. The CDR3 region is CASSRQRGRQQETQYF. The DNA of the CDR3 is TGTGCCAGCTCACGGCAGCGGGGGAGACAGCAAGAGACCCAGTACTTC.

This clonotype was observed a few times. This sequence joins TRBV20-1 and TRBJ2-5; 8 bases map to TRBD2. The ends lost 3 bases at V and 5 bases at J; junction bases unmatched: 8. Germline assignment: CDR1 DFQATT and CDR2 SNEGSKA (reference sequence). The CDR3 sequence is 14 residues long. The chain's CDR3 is CSASPAGVGETQYF. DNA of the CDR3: TGCAGTGCTAGTCCAGCGGGAGTGGGGGAGACCCAGTACTTC.

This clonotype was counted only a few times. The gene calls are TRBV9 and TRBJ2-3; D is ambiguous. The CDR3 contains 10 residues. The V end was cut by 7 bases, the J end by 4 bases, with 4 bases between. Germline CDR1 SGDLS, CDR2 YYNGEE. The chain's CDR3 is CASDPDTQYF. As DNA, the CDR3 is TGTGCCAGCGATCCAGATACGCAGTATTTT.

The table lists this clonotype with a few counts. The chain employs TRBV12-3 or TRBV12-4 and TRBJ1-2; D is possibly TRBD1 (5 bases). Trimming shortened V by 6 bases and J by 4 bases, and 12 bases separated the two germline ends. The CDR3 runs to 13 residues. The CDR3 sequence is CASSRDFSYGYTF. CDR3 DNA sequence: TGTGCCAGCAGCAGGGACTTCTCCTATGGCTACACCTTC.

The CDR3 DNA reads as TGTGCCAGCAGTTACAGGGGGACGACAGATACGCAGTATTTT. Translating it yields CASSYRGTTDTQYF. J is TRBJ2-3 and V is TRBV6-5; D perhaps matches TRBD1 (6 bases). V gave up 2 bases and J gave up 3 bases, with 9 bases separating them. CDR1 is MNHEY, CDR2 SVGAGI, per germline. The CDR3 length is 14 residues.